This TCR beta chain derives from a study of blood T cell repertoires in COVID-19. Overall study context: Some COVID-19 samples were acute and others convalescent; all came from the United States, Italy and Spain. PBMCs, B-cell-depleted T cells, or T cells were the source of the cDNA or gDNA that made up the material.

Enrolled during active infection, Seattle patients were then followed longitudinally. Germline loops: CDR1 MGHRA, CDR2 YSYEKL. The CDR3 sequence is 17 residues long. The trim removed 4 bases at V and 0 bases at J, leaving 5 bases unmatched. Original data processing: Amplification from reference gene primers served as the basis for estimated nucleated cell counts. The method was immunoSEQ multiplex PCR; TCRdb's version includes in-frame clones alone and lacks a portion of them. V and J calls and clone size are those listed in that table; D and trimming were worked out from the DNA. Among over 55,000 clones listed, around 90% were seen once.

The receptor's source is a woman of 80 years or more with COVID-19, enrolled during active disease. The specimen sequenced was peripheral blood. The chain employs TRBV4-1 and TRBJ2-1, with 11 bases identical to TRBD2. CDR3 in amino acids: CASSPSSGGSSYNEQFF. CDR3 DNA: TGCGCCAGCAGCCCTTCTAGCGGGGGGAGCTCCTACAATGAGCAGTTCTTC.